This TCR beta chain was retrieved from a study of shared clonotypes between healthy human individuals. The donor population consisted of healthy HIV-negative adults with no recent acute infections or vaccinations. It was into CD45RA+ naive and CD45RA-negative memory subsets that the CD4+ cells were split. Methods used by the authors: ImmunoSEQ sequences covered only the junction and lacked quality scores; filtering therefore differed. Assay used: immunoSEQ multiplex PCR; TCRdb lists only in-frame clones, some missing. The V and J calls and clone size are taken from that table; D and trimming were inferred from the DNA. The sample comprises roughly 1 million clones, approximately 80% of which are singletons, and under 0.65% rests with the top ten. CDR1 is LNHDA and CDR2 is SQIVND in the germline V gene (reference sequence). V lost 2 bases to trimming and J lost 1 base; unmatched junction nucleotides: 5. CDR3 length equals 17 residues.

This sequence originates from a man aged 18 to 29 in good health. Some clones in this sample may be carry-over from other donors' samples. The chain combines TRBV19 with TRBJ1-5; the match to TRBD1 covers 10 bases. The sequencing sample was made of memory CD4+ T cells from PBMCs. The subset denotes: CD45RA-negative fraction. The CDR3 loop reads CASSIRDRGLSNQPQHF. The CDR3 nucleotides are TGTGCCAGTAGTATAAGGGACAGGGGACTGAGCAATCAGCCCCAGCATTTT.